The TCR beta chain described here comes from a study of T cells expressing NK-cell markers. Study-level background: It was sorted CD3+CD56-NKG2C+, CD3+CD56+NKG2C- and CD3+CD56+NKG2C+ T cells that provided the TCR beta repertoires. Study observations and caveats: The study left the HCMV specificity of expanded NKG2C+ T cell clones unresolved.

With the 5' RACE reads reprocessed, TCRdb shows one record per CDR3 protein and no DNA. In all, the sample yields about 550,000 distinct CDR3 sequences. Concerning this clonotype: Its cognate antigen is unknown.

This CDR3 region has 15 residues. Germline CDR1 LNHDA, CDR2 SQIVND (reference sequence). The sequencing input was blood T cells: a sorted CD56 or NKG2C T cell subset, CD4+ or CD8+ T cells, or bulk PBMC T cells (not recorded which). The genes are TRBV19 and TRBJ1-2; the TRBD1 assignment by TCRdb is unverifiable without DNA. The sequence was collected from a man younger than 35 in good health. This CDR3 is CASTSGGPGHYGYTF. Combining the CDR3 with reference TRBV19 and TRBJ1-2 gives the whole variable domain DGGITQSPKYLFRKEGQNVTLSCEQNLNHDAMYWYRQDPGQGLRLIYYSQIVNDFQKGDIAEGYSVSREKKESFPLTVTSAQKNPTAFYLCASTSGGPGHYGYTFGSGTRLTVV.